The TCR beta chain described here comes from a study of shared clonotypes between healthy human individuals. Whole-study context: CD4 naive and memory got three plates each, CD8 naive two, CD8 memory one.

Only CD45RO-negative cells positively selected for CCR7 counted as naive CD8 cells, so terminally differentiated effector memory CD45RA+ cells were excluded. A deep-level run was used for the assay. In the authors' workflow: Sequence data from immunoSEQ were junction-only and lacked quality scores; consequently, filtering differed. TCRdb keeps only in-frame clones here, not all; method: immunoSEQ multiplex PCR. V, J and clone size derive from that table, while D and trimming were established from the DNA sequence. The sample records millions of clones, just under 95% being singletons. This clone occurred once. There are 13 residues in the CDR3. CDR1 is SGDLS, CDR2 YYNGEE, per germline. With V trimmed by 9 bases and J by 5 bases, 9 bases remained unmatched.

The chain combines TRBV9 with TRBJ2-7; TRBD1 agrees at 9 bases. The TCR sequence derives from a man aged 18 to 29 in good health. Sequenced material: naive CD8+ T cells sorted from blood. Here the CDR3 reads CATVTGGCHEQYF. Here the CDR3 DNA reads TGTGCCACCGTGACAGGGGGTTGCCACGAGCAGTACTTC.